This T cell receptor (beta chain) was sequenced during a study of T cells after yellow fever vaccination. Study-wide findings and caveats: Weaker in magnitude, the secondary response showed a faster peak on day 5 versus 15. Some clonotypes, a small share, were shared between CD4 and CD8 compartments.

The table lists this clonotype with many counts. What it recognizes is unknown. Germline lookup yields CDR1 SGHRS and CDR2 YFSETQ. Trimming stripped 0 bases from V and 6 bases from J, with 12 bases between. The CDR3 is 14 residues long. In making TCR cDNA, 5'RACE template switching added a universal primer site and UMIs to it. A single record per CDR3 protein comes from TCRdb applying MiXCR to the 5' RACE reads. The table lists 280,000 or so distinct CDR3 sequences, around 9.3% of them singletons. The genes are TRBV5-1 and TRBJ1-2; D is perhaps TRBD1 (5 bases). This clonotype was sampled from a man aged 18 to 29 who received the YFV17D yellow fever vaccine. The source material was CD4+ T cells sorted from PBMCs, sampled 5 days after the yellow fever booster vaccination. CDR3 sequence (DNA): TGCGCCAGCAGCTTGGGGGGGGAGGGCCATGGCTACACCTTC. Translated: CASSLGGEGHGYTF.